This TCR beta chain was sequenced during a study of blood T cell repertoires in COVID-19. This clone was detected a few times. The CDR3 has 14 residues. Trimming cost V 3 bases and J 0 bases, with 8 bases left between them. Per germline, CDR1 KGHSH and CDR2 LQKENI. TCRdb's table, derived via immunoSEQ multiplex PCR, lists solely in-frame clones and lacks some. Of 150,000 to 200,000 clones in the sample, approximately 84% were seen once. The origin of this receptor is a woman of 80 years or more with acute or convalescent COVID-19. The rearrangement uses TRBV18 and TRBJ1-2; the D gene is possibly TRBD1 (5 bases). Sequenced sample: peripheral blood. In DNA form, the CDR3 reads TGTGCCAGCTCACCCAGGGAGGCTAACTATGGCTACACCTTC. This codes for CASSPREANYGYTF.